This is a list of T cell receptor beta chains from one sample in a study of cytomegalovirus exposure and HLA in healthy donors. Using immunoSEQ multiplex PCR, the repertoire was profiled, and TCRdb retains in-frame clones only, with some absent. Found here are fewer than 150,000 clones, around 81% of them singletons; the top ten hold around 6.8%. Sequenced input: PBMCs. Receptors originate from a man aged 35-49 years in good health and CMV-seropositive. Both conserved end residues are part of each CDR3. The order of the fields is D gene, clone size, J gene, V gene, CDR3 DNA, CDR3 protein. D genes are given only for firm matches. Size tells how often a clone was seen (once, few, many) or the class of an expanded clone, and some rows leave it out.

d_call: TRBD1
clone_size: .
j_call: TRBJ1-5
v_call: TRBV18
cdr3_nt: TGTGCCAGCTCTGGCGACAGGGGGCTCAATCAGCCCCAGCATTTT
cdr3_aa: CASSGDRGLNQPQHF

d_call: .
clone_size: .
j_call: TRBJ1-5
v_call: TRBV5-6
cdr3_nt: TGTGCCAGCAGCTTGTATAGATTGAGTAGCAATCAGCCCCAGCATTTT
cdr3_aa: CASSLYRLSSNQPQHF

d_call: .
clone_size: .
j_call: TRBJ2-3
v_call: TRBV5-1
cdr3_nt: TGCGCCAGCAGCCTCCGGGACTGGCAAAAAGATACGCAGTATTTT
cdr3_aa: CASSLRDWQKDTQYF

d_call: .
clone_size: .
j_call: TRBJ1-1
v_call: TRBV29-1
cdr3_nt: TGCAGCGCCGCGACAGGGAACACTGAAGCTTTCTTT
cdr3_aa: CSAATGNTEAFF

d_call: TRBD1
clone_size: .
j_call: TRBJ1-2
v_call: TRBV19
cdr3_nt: TGTGCCAGTAGTACCCGGGACAGGTTGCACTACACCTTC
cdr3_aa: CASSTRDRLHYTF

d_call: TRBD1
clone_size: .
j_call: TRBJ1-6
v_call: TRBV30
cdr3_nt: TGTGCCTGTTCTAGACAGGGCTTCGAGGCCCTCCACTTT
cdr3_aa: CACSRQGFEALHF

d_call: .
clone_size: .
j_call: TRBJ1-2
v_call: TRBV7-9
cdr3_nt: TGTGCCAGCAGCTTAGACAACCGGGCTAACTATGGCTACACCTTC
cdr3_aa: CASSLDNRANYGYTF

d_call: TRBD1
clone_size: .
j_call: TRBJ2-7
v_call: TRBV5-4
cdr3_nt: TGTGCCAGCAGCTTAGAACAGGGGATCTACGAGCAGTACTTC
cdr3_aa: CASSLEQGIYEQYF

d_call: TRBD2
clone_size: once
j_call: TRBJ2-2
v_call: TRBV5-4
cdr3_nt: TGTGCCAGCAGCCGACTAGCGGGAGGGGGGACCGGGGAGCTGTTTTTT
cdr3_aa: CASSRLAGGGTGELFF

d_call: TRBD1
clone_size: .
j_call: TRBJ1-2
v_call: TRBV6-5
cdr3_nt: TGTGCCAGCAGTCACGGGACAGAGCTATATGGCTACACCTTC
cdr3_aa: CASSHGTELYGYTF

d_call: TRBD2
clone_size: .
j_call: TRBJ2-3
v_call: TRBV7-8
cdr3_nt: TGTGCCAGCAGCTTAGTGGGCGGGGGGGGCACAGATACGCAGTATTTT
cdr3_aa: CASSLVGGGGTDTQYF

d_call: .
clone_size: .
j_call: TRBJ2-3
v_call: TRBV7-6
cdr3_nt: TGTGCCAGCAGCCAATCGAGGGATACGCAGTATTTT
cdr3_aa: CASSQSRDTQYF

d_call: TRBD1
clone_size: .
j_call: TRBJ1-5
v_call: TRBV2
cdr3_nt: TGTGCCAGCAGTGACAGGGGGAACGATCAGCCCCAGCATTTT
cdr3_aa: CASSDRGNDQPQHF

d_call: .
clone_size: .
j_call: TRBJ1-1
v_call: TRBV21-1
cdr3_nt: TGTGCCAGCAGAAATCTAACTCGGGACAGGGGGCGTGGTACTGAAGCTTTCTTT
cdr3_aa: CASRNLTRDRGRGTEAFF

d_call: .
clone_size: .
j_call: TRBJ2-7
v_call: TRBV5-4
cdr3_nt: TGTGCCAGCAGCTTGTCGGGGGTCTACGAGCAGTACTTC
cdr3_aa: CASSLSGVYEQYF

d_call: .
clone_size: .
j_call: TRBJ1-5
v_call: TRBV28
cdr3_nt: TGTGCCAGCAGTTTGGACAGCGATCAGCCCCAGCATTTT
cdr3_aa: CASSLDSDQPQHF

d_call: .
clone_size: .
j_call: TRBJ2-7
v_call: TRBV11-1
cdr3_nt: TGTGCCAGCAGCAAATCGGACACAGCCTACGAGCAGTACTTC
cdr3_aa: CASSKSDTAYEQYF

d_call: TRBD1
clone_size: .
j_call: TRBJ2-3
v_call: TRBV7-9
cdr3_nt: TGTGCCAGCAGCTCGGGACAGGTCGCTAGCACAGATACGCAGTATTTT
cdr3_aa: CASSSGQVASTDTQYF

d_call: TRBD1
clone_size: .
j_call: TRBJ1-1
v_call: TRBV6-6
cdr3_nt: TGTGCCAGCAAGAGACAGGGTTTGAACACTGAAGCTTTCTTT
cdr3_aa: CASKRQGLNTEAFF

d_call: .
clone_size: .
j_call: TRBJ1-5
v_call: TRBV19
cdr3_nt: TGTGCCAGTAGTATGCGGGGGCCGGGTCAGCCCCAGCATTTT
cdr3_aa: CASSMRGPGQPQHF

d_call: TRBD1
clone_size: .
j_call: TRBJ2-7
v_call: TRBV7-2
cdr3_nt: TGTGCCAGCAGCTTCACAGGGGGCGACTACGAGCAGTACTTC
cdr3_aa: CASSFTGGDYEQYF

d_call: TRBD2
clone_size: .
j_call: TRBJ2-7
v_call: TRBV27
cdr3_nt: TGTGCCAGCAGGCTAGCGGGAGCCTCCTACGAGCAGTACTTC
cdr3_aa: CASRLAGASYEQYF

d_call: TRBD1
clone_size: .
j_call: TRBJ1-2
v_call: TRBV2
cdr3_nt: TGTGCCAGCAGTGAATGGCCGGGCCAGGGGGACTATGGCTACACCTTC
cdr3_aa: CASSEWPGQGDYGYTF

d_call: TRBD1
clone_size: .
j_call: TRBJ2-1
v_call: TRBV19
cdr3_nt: TGTGCCAGTAGTATTTTCGGACAGGGGGCCTCCTACAATGAGCAGTTCTTC
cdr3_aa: CASSIFGQGASYNEQFF

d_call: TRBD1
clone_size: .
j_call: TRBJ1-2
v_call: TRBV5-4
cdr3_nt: TGTGCCAGCAGCTCCGGACAGGAAAACTATGGCTACACCTTC
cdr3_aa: CASSSGQENYGYTF

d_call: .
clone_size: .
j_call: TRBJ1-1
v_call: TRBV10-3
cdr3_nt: TGTGCCATCAGTGAGTCGTGGAGCCCAGCTTTCTTT
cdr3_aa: CAISESWSPAFF

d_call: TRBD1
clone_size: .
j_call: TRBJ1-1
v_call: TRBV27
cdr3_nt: TGTGCCAGCAGTTTGACAGGGGGCACTGAAGCTTTCTTT
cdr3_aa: CASSLTGGTEAFF

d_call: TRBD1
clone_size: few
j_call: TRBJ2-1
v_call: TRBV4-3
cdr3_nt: TGCGCCAGCAGCCAAGAGACAGGGTGGAATGAGCAGTTCTTC
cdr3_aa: CASSQETGWNEQFF

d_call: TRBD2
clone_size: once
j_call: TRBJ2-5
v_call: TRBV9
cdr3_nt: TGTGCCAGCAGCGCACTAGCGCGAGAGACCCAGTACTTC
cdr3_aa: CASSALARETQYF

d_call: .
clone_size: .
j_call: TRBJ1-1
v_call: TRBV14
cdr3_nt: TGTGCCAGCAGCCAAGAAAATTTACAGGAAGCTTTCTTT
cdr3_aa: CASSQENLQEAFF

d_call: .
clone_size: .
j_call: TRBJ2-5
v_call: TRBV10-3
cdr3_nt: TGTGCCATATCTCGGACAGCGCAAGAGACCCAGTACTTC
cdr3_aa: CAISRTAQETQYF

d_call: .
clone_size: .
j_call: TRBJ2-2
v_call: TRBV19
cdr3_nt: TGTGCCAGTAGTATAGTGTGGCCAGGGATAGTGTTTTTT
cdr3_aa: CASSIVWPGIVFF

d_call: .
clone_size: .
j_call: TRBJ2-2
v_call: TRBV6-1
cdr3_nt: TGTGCCAGCAGTGAAATGGGGGCGCTTACCGGGGAGCTGTTTTTT
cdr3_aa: CASSEMGALTGELFF

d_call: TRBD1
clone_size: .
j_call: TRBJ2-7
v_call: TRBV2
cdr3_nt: TGTGCCAGCAGTGAAATAGCGGGACAGGGGGCGTACGAGCAGTACTTC
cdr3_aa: CASSEIAGQGAYEQYF

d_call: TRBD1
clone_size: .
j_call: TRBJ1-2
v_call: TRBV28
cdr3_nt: TGTGCCAGCAGTTTATGGGACAGGCTTAACTATGGCTACACCTTC
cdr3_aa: CASSLWDRLNYGYTF

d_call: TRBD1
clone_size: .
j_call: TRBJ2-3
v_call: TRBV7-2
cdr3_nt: TGTGCCAGCAGCTTAGGGGACAGTCCAACGCAGTATTTT
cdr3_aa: CASSLGDSPTQYF

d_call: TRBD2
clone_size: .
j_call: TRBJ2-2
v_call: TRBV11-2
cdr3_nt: TGTGCCAGCAGCCCCCCTAGCGGGAGGGCCTTGGCCGGGGAGCTGTTTTTT
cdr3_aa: CASSPPSGRALAGELFF

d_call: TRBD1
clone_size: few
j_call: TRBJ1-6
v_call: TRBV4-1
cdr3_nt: TGCGCCAGCAGCGAGAGACAGGGTTATTCACCCCTCCACTTT
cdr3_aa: CASSERQGYSPLHF

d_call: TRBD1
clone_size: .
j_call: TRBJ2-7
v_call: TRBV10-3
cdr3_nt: TGTGCCATCGGGACAGGGCAACTCTACGAGCAGTACTTC
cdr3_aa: CAIGTGQLYEQYF

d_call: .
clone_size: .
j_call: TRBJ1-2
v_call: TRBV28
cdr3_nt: TGTGCCAGCAGTTGGCAGGTGGCCCCGGGAGGCTATGGCTACACCTTC
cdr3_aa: CASSWQVAPGGYGYTF

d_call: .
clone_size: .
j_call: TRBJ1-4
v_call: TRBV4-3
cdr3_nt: TGCGCCAGCAGCCGCATACTTGCAACTAATGAAAAACTGTTTTTT
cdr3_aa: CASSRILATNEKLFF